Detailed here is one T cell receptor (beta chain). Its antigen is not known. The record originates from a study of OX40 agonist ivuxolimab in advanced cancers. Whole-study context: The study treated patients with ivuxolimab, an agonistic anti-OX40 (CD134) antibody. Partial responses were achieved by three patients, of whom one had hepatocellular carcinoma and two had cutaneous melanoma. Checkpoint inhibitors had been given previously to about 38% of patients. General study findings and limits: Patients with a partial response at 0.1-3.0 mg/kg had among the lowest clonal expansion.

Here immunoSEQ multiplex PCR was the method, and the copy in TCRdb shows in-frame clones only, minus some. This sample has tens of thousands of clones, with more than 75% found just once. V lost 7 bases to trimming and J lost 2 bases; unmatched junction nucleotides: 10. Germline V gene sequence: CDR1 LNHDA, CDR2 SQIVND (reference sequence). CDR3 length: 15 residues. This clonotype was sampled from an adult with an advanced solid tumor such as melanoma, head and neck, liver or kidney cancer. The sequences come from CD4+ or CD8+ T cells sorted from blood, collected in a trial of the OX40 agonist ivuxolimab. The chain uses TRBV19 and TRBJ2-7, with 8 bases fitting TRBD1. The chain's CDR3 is CASMAGGDFAYEQYF. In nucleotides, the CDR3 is TGTGCCAGTATGGCAGGGGGCGATTTCGCCTACGAGCAGTACTTC.